Listed here is a single TCR beta chain. Amplified TCR beta CDR3 regions came from RNA transcripts. First-round RT-PCR of the TCR CDR3 relied on the HTBI primer set. Each CDR3 protein is one row after TCRdb ran MiXCR on the multiplex PCR reads. The sample records a few hundred thousand distinct CDR3 sequences, about 43% being singletons. This entry comes from a study of T cells in Graves' hyperthyroidism and ophthalmopathy. V shed 8 bases and J 4 bases; nucleotides not matched to a gene: 6. Looked up from germline, CDR1 is SNHLY and CDR2 is FYNNEI. The CDR3 sequence is 13 residues long. The TCR sequence derives from an adult woman with Graves' disease, either hyperthyroidism or ophthalmopathy (not recorded which). The chain joins TRBV2 to TRBJ1-1, with 8 bases aligning to TRBD1. Input material: peripheral blood or thyroid tissue (not recorded which). This CDR3 is CASRGQVSTEAFF. Here the CDR3 DNA reads TGTGCCAGCCGGGGACAGGTAAGCACTGAAGCTTTCTTT.